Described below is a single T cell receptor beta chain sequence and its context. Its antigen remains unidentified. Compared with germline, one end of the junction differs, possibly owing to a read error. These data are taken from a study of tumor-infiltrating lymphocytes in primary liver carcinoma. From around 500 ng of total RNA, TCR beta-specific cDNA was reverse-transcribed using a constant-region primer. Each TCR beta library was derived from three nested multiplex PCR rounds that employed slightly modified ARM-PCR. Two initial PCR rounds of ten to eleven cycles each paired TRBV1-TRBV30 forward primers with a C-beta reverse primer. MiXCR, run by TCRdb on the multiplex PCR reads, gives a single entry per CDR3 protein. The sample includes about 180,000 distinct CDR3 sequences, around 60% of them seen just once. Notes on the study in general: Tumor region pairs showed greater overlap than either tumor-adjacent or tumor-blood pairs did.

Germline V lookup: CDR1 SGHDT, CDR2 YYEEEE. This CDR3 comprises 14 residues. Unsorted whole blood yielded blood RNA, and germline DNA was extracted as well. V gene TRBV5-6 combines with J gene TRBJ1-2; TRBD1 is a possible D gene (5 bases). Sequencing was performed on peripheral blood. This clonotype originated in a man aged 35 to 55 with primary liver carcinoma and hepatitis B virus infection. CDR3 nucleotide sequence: TGTGCCAGCAGCCCAAGCGACAGTATCTATGGCTGCACCTTC. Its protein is CASSPSDSIYGCTF.